Following are 22 T cell receptor beta chains from one sample sequenced in a study of control samples from healthy donors and cancer patients. Clones were read by immunoSEQ multiplex PCR, and TCRdb kept only the in-frame ones, dropping some. The table records over 150,000 clones, about 95% of them present only once. What was sequenced was PBMCs. Receptor source: a man aged 55 to 70 with colorectal cancer.

This clone has just one count. The V and J genes are TRBV7-2 and TRBJ2-2; 8 bases agree with TRBD2. J gave up 7 bases and V 3 bases, and 7 bases lay outside the gene matches. This CDR3 has 15 residues. Per germline, CDR1 SGHTA and CDR2 FQGNSA. CDR3: CASSLRAGAGGELFF. The CDR3 nucleotides are TGTGCCAGCAGCTTGCGAGCGGGGGCTGGCGGGGAGCTGTTTTTT.

This chain links TRBV11-3 with TRBJ2-1; 10 positions agree with TRBD1. The trim removed 4 bases at V and 0 bases at J, leaving 6 bases unmatched. Germline V gene lookup returns CDR1 SGHNT and CDR2 YENEEA. CDR3 length: 17 amino acids. This CDR3 reads CASSWDRGKSSYNEQFF. CDR3 coding DNA: TGTGCCAGCAGCTGGGACAGGGGAAAGAGCTCCTACAATGAGCAGTTCTTC.

The chain employs TRBV20-1 and TRBJ2-3, with 9 nucleotides matching TRBD2. Germline trimming cut 3 bases from V and 0 bases from J; bases unmatched to any gene: 4. This CDR3 region has 15 residues. The germline CDR1 and CDR2 sequences are DFQATT and SNEGSKA (reference sequence). In DNA form, the CDR3 reads TGCAGTGCTAGTAGGGCGGGGGGGAGCACAGATACGCAGTATTTT. Protein: CSASRAGGSTDTQYF.

The rearrangement joins TRBV5-4 to TRBJ1-6, with D tentatively TRBD1 (6 bases). This CDR3 region has 16 residues. Germline CDR1 is SGHNT and CDR2 is YYREEE (reference sequence). The V gene lost 0 bases and the J gene lost 6 bases, with 13 bases spanning the gap. CDR3 sequence: CASSLERGASNSPLHF. CDR3 sequence (DNA): TGTGCCAGCAGCTTGGAAAGGGGGGCGAGTAATTCACCCCTCCACTTT.

The chain uses TRBV24-1 and TRBJ2-2; weak D call: TRBD1 (5 bases). V was cut by 9 bases and J by 4 bases, with 14 bases left in between. The CDR3 runs to 14 residues. Germline V lookup: CDR1 KGHDR, CDR2 SFDVKD. Here the CDR3 DNA reads TGTGCCACCCAGTGGGGCGCCGGCACCGGGGAGCTGTTTTTT. Translation: CATQWGAGTGELFF.

The chain has TRBV19 and TRBJ1-4; a weak D match, TRBD1 (6 bases). V lost 5 bases and J lost 8, with 15 bases in between. Per the germline V gene, CDR1 is LNHDA and CDR2 is SQIVND (reference sequence). CDR3 size: 14 residues. CDR3 sequence reads: CASSLSQGREKLFF. In DNA, the CDR3 is TGTGCCAGTAGTCTCTCACAGGGTAGGGAAAAACTGTTTTTT. The variable domain in full, completed from reference TRBV19 and TRBJ1-4, reads DGGITQSPKYLFRKEGQNVTLSCEQNLNHDAMYWYRQDPGQGLRLIYYSQIVNDFQKGDIAEGYSVSREKKESFPLTVTSAQKNPTAFYLCASSLSQGREKLFFGSGTQLSVL.

The sample holds one count of this clone. The genes are TRBV28 and TRBJ2-2; TRBD2 matches 8 bases. The germline gives CDR1 MDHEN, CDR2 SYDVKM. The CDR3 totals 17 residues. Trimming removed 7 bases from V and 2 bases from J; junction bases left unmatched: 12. The CDR3 DNA sequence: TGTGCCAGCATCAAAGTACCGGGAGGGGCCAACACCGGGGAGCTGTTTTTT. Translated: CASIKVPGGANTGELFF.

This sequence joins TRBV7-2 and TRBJ1-1; D might be TRBD1 (5 bases). With 1 base removed from V and 1 base from J, the gap between germline ends came to 10 bases. Per germline, CDR1 SGHTA and CDR2 FQGNSA. CDR3 length equals 15 residues. CDR3 sequence: CASSLVGQGNTEAFF. In DNA form, the CDR3 reads TGTGCCAGCAGCTTAGTAGGGCAGGGGAACACTGAAGCTTTCTTT.

The chain is built from TRBV27 and TRBJ2-7; no firm D call. There are 11 residues in the CDR3. Germline lookup yields CDR1 MNHEY and CDR2 SMNVEV (reference sequence). V was clipped by 5 bases and J by 4 bases, with 6 bases between them. CDR3 sequence: CASSEGYEQYF. The DNA of the CDR3 is TGTGCCAGCAGTGAAGGGTACGAGCAGTACTTC.

The rearrangement uses TRBV3-1 (or the pseudogene TRBV3-2) and TRBJ2-1; no reliable D call. CDR1 LGHDT and CDR2 YNNKEL come from the germline V gene (reference sequence). V shed 4 bases and J shed 7 bases, with 11 bases lying between them. The CDR3 sequence is 13 residues long. Here the CDR3 reads CASSPQPANEQFF. CDR3 DNA sequence: TGTGCCAGCAGCCCGCAGCCGGCTAATGAGCAGTTCTTC.

The rearrangement uses TRBV5-6 and TRBJ1-1, with D possibly TRBD1 on 6 matching bases. Germline assignment: CDR1 SGHDT and CDR2 YYEEEE. The germline V and J ends were trimmed by 4 bases and 0 bases, with 16 bases remaining between them. This CDR3 has 16 amino acids. The CDR3 DNA follows: TGTGCCAGCAGCCTAGGCCGACAGGAAATGAACACTGAAGCTTTCTTT. Protein: CASSLGRQEMNTEAFF.

V and J are TRBV27 and TRBJ1-1; perhaps TRBD1 as D (5 bases). The CDR3 runs 13 residues. Germline CDR1 is MNHEY and CDR2 is SMNVEV (reference sequence). V shed 7 bases and J shed 3 bases, with 12 bases lying between them. CDR3 in DNA: TGTGCCAGCATGGCCTTGGGGGACACTGAAGCTTTCTTT. It specifies CASMALGDTEAFF.

Comments on this clone: This specimen includes other DNA sequences encoding the same CDR3. This sequence joins TRBV7-9 and TRBJ2-7; 9 bases are shared with TRBD1. The CDR3 has 13 amino acids. Germline loops: CDR1 SEHNR, CDR2 FQNEAQ (reference sequence). V dropped 6 bases and J dropped 3; count of bases not matched to a gene: 3. Here the CDR3 reads CASSTGQGYEQYF. The CDR3 DNA reads as TGTGCCAGCAGTACGGGACAGGGCTACGAGCAGTACTTC.

The chain links TRBV7-2 to TRBJ2-2; 10 nucleotides align to TRBD1. The CDR3 extends over 14 amino acids. Germline CDR1 reads SGHTA; CDR2 reads FQGNSA. Trimming at V came to 5 bases and at J to 14 bases, leaving 11 bases not matched to a gene. The CDR3 is CASSPQSGQGSLFF. As DNA, the CDR3 is TGTGCCAGCAGCCCACAGTCGGGACAGGGGAGCCTGTTTTTT. The full variable domain, in which reference TRBV7-2 and TRBJ2-2 provide the parts outside the CDR3, is GAGVSQSPSNKVTEKGKDVELRCDPISGHTALYWYRQSLGQGLEFLIYFQGNSAPDKSGLPSDRFSAERTGGSVSTLTIQRTQQEDSAVYLCASSPQSGQGSLFFGEGSRLTVL.

This clone was observed a few times. The chain combines TRBV7-2 with TRBJ1-2, with TRBD1 identical over 8 bases. The length of the CDR3 is 16 residues. Germline CDR1 is SGHTA and CDR2 is FQGNSA. The V and J ends lost 5 bases and 8 bases, in that order; junction bases with no gene match: 16. The CDR3 loop is CASSPGTGYGSGGYTF. The DNA for the CDR3 is TGTGCCAGCAGCCCTGGGACAGGTTACGGCTCGGGCGGCTACACCTTC. The entire variable domain, with the rest obtained from reference TRBV7-2 and TRBJ1-2, is as follows: GAGVSQSPSNKVTEKGKDVELRCDPISGHTALYWYRQSLGQGLEFLIYFQGNSAPDKSGLPSDRFSAERTGGSVSTLTIQRTQQEDSAVYLCASSPGTGYGSGGYTFGSGTRLTVV.

The chain recombines TRBV6-1 with TRBJ2-5; D gene unclear. Germline assignment: CDR1 MNHNS and CDR2 SASEGT. The V end lost 5 bases, the J end lost 4 bases, and 8 bases lay between the germline ends. The CDR3 is 12 amino acids. As DNA, the CDR3 is TGTGCCAGCAGTTATGCCGGAGAGACCCAGTACTTC. Amino acids: CASSYAGETQYF.

The rearrangement links TRBV5-4 to TRBJ2-5; D is perhaps TRBD2 (7 bases). The CDR3 sequence is 16 residues long. Germline CDR1 SGHNT, CDR2 YYREEE (reference sequence). Trimming removed 3 bases from V and 5 bases from J, with 20 bases in between. CDR3 bases: TGTGCCAGCAGCTACCCATGGTCGGGGGGCTCGGAGACCCAGTACTTC. It is translated as CASSYPWSGGSETQYF.

J is TRBJ1-5 and V is TRBV6-5, with D possibly being TRBD1 (6 bases). The CDR3 spans 14 residues. Germline V gives CDR1 MNHEY, CDR2 SVGAGI. The V end lost 7 bases, the J end lost 2 bases, and 12 bases lay between the germline ends. CDR3 sequence reads: CASTDSYGNQPQHF. CDR3 coding DNA: TGTGCCAGCACGGACAGCTATGGCAATCAGCCCCAGCATTTT.

V is TRBV5-1 and J is TRBJ2-3; 7 nucleotides agree with TRBD2. Trimming at V came to 7 bases and at J to 0 bases, leaving 8 bases not matched to a gene. This CDR3 region has 15 residues. The V gene's germline CDR1 is SGHRS and CDR2 YFSETQ. The chain's CDR3 is CASGPGGTSTDTQYF. CDR3 in DNA: TGCGCCAGCGGCCCCGGGGGGACTAGCACAGATACGCAGTATTTT.

This sequence joins TRBV7-2 and TRBJ2-3; TRBD1 might be the D (5 bases). Germline CDR1 reads SGHTA; CDR2 reads FQGNSA. The CDR3 totals 15 residues. The V end lost 0 bases, the J end lost 5 bases, and 12 bases lay between the germline ends. The CDR3 loop reads CASSLAGQGLDTQYF. In DNA, the CDR3 is TGTGCCAGCAGCTTAGCTGGGCAGGGTTTAGATACGCAGTATTTT.

The chain recombines TRBV29-1 with TRBJ1-1; D not resolved. Trimming left V 3 bases short and J 1 base short, with 12 bases between. Per germline, CDR1 SQVTM and CDR2 ANQGSEA. The CDR3 has 14 residues. The CDR3 sequence: CSVEGSASNTEAFF. The CDR3 nucleotides read TGCAGCGTTGAGGGCTCCGCGTCGAACACTGAAGCTTTCTTT.

The chain couples TRBV18 to TRBJ2-1; D may be TRBD1 or TRBD2 (5 bases each). Trimming removed 2 bases from V and 6 bases from J, with 14 bases in between. The CDR3 extends over 15 amino acids. From germline, CDR1 is KGHSH and CDR2 LQKENI. The CDR3 region is CASSPSFGAGNEQFF. The CDR3 bases are TGTGCCAGCTCACCAAGCTTCGGGGCGGGCAATGAGCAGTTCTTC.